This T cell receptor beta chain emerged from a study of blood T cell repertoires in COVID-19. Trimming removed 10 bases at V and 3 bases at J, with 15 bases between. CDR3 size: 13 residues. CDR1 is SGHTA, CDR2 FQGNSA, per germline. Profiled with immunoSEQ multiplex PCR; TCRdb holds only in-frame clones, not every one. The sample shows roughly 290,000 clones, approximately 85% of them seen only once. Participant-given clinical history determined each cohort assignment. The TCR was taken from a man aged 25-40 years who had recovered from COVID-19. The V and J genes are TRBV7-2 and TRBJ1-2; D perhaps matches TRBD1 (6 bases). Source material: PBMCs or T cells enriched from blood (not recorded which). In DNA, the CDR3 is TGTGCCATCCAGAGAGGACAGCACTATGGCTACACCTTC. Translating it yields CAIQRGQHYGYTF.